The 17 T cell receptor beta chains listed next were all sequenced from one sample in a study of blood T cells in healthy people across ages (dated by TCRdb to about 2015). Library preparation used 5' RACE. Sequencing instrument: Illumina HiSeq 2500. A second PCR of roughly 7 to 11 cycles was performed with a sample-barcoded 5' primer and a J-beta primer mix. TCRdb cleaned the public reads at Q25 with fastp, built clones with MiXCR and kept in-frame beta chains. Each record represents a unique CDR3 protein, reported with the most common genes and DNA among its rows. The sample profile shows 550,000 to 800,000 distinct CDR3 sequences; around 20% of them were found once. The top ten hold 3.6% of the sample. The specimen was blood. These receptors came from a man in his 70s in good health.

This clonotype was counted a few times. The V gene is TRBV12-5, the J gene TRBJ2-3; unclear D gene. Trimming removed 4 bases from V and 5 bases from J, with 10 bases in between. The CDR3 spans 13 residues. Germline V gene data show CDR1 as LGHNT and CDR2 as FRNRAP. The CDR3 reads CASGSQKEDTQYF. The CDR3 DNA reads TGTGCTAGTGGTTCCCAAAAGGAAGATACGCAGTATTTT.

This clonotype came up a few times. The CDR3 region is CASSVLAFQETQYF. CDR3 DNA sequence: TGTGCCAGCAGTGTATTAGCTTTCCAAGAGACCCAGTACTTC. V usage is TRBV6-1 and J usage is TRBJ2-5; the D is unclear. There are 14 residues in the CDR3. The V gene lost 4 bases and the J gene lost 1 base, with 10 bases spanning the gap. The germline CDR1 and CDR2 sequences are MNHNS and SASEGT.

This clonotype was observed a few times. The genes are TRBV7-8 and TRBJ2-4; tentative D call: TRBD2 (5 bases). The CDR3 loop spans 15 amino acids. Trimming removed 6 bases from V and 3 bases from J, with 15 bases in between. Per the germline V gene, CDR1 is SGHVS and CDR2 is FQNEAQ. Here the CDR3 reads CASSHPEGGKNIQYF. The CDR3 bases are TGTGCCAGCAGTCACCCAGAGGGTGGCAAAAACATTCAGTACTTC.

The chain recombines TRBV3-1 with TRBJ2-7, with D uncertain. V was trimmed by 4 bases and J by 0 bases, leaving 10 bases between them. Germline V gene data show CDR1 as LGHDT and CDR2 as YNNKEL (reference sequence). This CDR3 is built from 14 residues. The CDR3 is CASSPGGISYEQYF. CDR3 sequence (DNA): TGTGCCAGCAGCCCCGGCGGCATCTCCTACGAGCAGTACTTC.

The rearrangement uses TRBV5-1 and TRBJ1-1; D not certain. Per germline, CDR1 SGHRS and CDR2 YFSETQ. This CDR3 region has 16 residues. V lost 2 bases and J 0 bases, leaving 14 bases between the germline ends. The CDR3 protein is CASSFATGLMNTEAFF. The CDR3 DNA is TGCGCCAGCAGCTTCGCGACCGGACTGATGAACACTGAAGCTTTCTTT.

CDR3 region: CASSPRLAGGFANTGELFF. The CDR3 DNA reads TGTGCCAGCAGCCCAAGACTAGCGGGAGGGTTCGCGAACACCGGGGAGCTGTTTTTT. The chain employs TRBV7-9 and TRBJ2-2, with 14 bases fitting TRBD2. This CDR3 has 19 amino acids. CDR1 is SEHNR and CDR2 is FQNEAQ in the germline V gene (reference sequence). With 5 bases clipped from V and 0 bases from J, the junction kept 8 bases outside the gene matches.

This clonotype came up a few times. The gene calls are TRBV3-1 and TRBJ2-1; no firm D call. The germline CDR1 and CDR2 sequences are LGHDT and YNNKEL (reference sequence). There are 14 residues in the CDR3. The V gene lost 1 base and the J gene lost 9 bases, with 13 bases spanning the gap. CDR3 loop: CASSQGPAGGEQFF. DNA for the CDR3: TGTGCCAGCAGCCAAGGCCCAGCTGGTGGTGAGCAGTTCTTC.

The rearrangement uses TRBV5-1 and TRBJ2-7; 11 bases map to TRBD2. The CDR3 is 15 residues long. With 0 bases clipped from V and 3 bases from J, the junction kept 2 bases outside the gene matches. Germline V gene lookup returns CDR1 SGHRS and CDR2 YFSETQ. The CDR3 region is CASSLALAGGYEQYF. DNA of the CDR3: TGCGCCAGCAGCTTGGCGCTAGCGGGAGGCTACGAGCAGTACTTC.

The CDR3 bases are TGCGCCAGCAGCCAAGTTGGGCGGGGCAACTACGAGCAGTACTTC. Its protein is CASSQVGRGNYEQYF. The chain recombines TRBV4-1 with TRBJ2-7; possibly TRBD2 for D (6 bases). Deletions cut 1 base from V and 3 bases from J, with 13 bases between. This CDR3 is built from 15 residues. CDR1 and CDR2 from the germline V gene are MGHRA and YSYEKL.

The rearrangement links TRBV6-2 or TRBV6-3 to TRBJ2-2; 9 positions agree with TRBD1. J was trimmed by 6 bases and V by 0 bases; bases with no gene match: 5. The CDR3 has 16 residues. CDR1 and CDR2 from the germline V gene are MNHEY and SVGEGT. The CDR3 DNA is TGTGCCAGCAGTTACTCATGGGACAGGGACCCCGGGGAGCTGTTTTTT. Its translation: CASSYSWDRDPGELFF.

This clonotype was counted between two and nine times. The chain uses TRBV13 and TRBJ2-7; the D gene is possibly TRBD1 (6 bases). V was cut by 1 base and J by 6 bases, with 13 bases left in between. CDR3 length: 14 residues. CDR1 is PRHDT and CDR2 is FYEKMQ in the germline V gene (reference sequence). The CDR3 sequence: CASSLVTGFPEQYF. Written as DNA, the CDR3 is TGTGCCAGCAGCTTAGTTACAGGGTTTCCCGAGCAGTACTTC.

The chain uses TRBV4-3 and TRBJ2-1; TRBD2 matches at 9 bases. Losses at the gene ends were 2 bases for V and 5 bases for J; bases not matched to a gene: 7. This CDR3 is 16 amino acids long. CDR1 and CDR2 from the germline V gene are LGHNA and YSLEER. Here the CDR3 reads CASSQQLAGLDNEQFF. The CDR3 nucleotides are TGCGCCAGCAGCCAACAACTAGCGGGTCTCGACAATGAGCAGTTCTTC.

The V and J genes are TRBV28 and TRBJ2-7; D may be TRBD2 (6 bases). The CDR3 runs to 14 residues. Germline V lookup: CDR1 MDHEN, CDR2 SYDVKM. The germline V and J ends were trimmed by 4 bases and 2 bases, with 12 bases remaining between them. As DNA, the CDR3 is TGTGCCAGCAGTTCGTTTACGGGGGCCTACGAGCAGTACTTC. This codes for CASSSFTGAYEQYF.

This clonotype was observed at least ten times. The rearrangement uses TRBV11-2 and TRBJ2-7, with 9 nucleotides matching TRBD1. The CDR3 runs to 16 residues. The V and J ends lost 3 bases and 5 bases, in that order; junction bases with no gene match: 11. Germline V gene data show CDR1 as SGHAT and CDR2 as FQNNGV. The CDR3 region is CASSLGYGTGRHEQYF. In DNA form, the CDR3 reads TGTGCCAGCAGCTTGGGATACGGGACAGGGAGGCACGAGCAGTACTTC.

This clonotype was counted once. This chain connects TRBV12-3 or TRBV12-4 to TRBJ1-1, with TRBD1 matching over 7 bases. The V gene end was trimmed by 2 bases and the J gene end by 7 bases; junction bases not matched to a gene: 4. The CDR3 is 13 amino acids. The CDR3 loop is CASSLTGAGEAFF. The CDR3 nucleotides read TGTGCCAGCAGTTTAACAGGGGCCGGTGAAGCTTTCTTT.

The sample holds a few counts of this clonotype. The genes are TRBV29-1 and TRBJ1-2, with D tentatively TRBD1 (5 bases). Germline CDR1 reads SQVTM; CDR2 reads ANQGSEA. V was trimmed by 3 bases and J by 8 bases, leaving 16 bases between them. The CDR3 runs 13 residues. The CDR3 protein is CSVDFGQGLGYTF. The CDR3 DNA is TGCAGCGTTGATTTTGGCCAGGGTCTGGGCTACACCTTC.

This clonotype has a handful of counts. The chain recombines TRBV12-3 or TRBV12-4 with TRBJ2-1, with D unclear. The CDR3 runs 14 residues. The germline V and J ends were trimmed by 2 bases and 3 bases, with 8 bases remaining between them. The CDR3 here is CASSLQPDYNEQFF. CDR3 sequence (DNA): TGTGCCAGCAGTTTACAGCCGGACTACAATGAGCAGTTCTTC.